This note documents a single T cell receptor (beta chain) sequence. What it recognizes is unknown. This sample was included in a study of shared clonotypes between healthy human individuals. In the study overall: Three plates each covered CD4 naive and memory; CD8 naive two, CD8 memory one.

V shed 5 bases, J shed 7 bases, and the junction held 6 bases outside the gene matches. The CDR3 loop spans 13 amino acids. Germline V gene lookup returns CDR1 MNHNY and CDR2 SVGAGI (reference sequence). Here immunoSEQ multiplex PCR was the method, and the copy in TCRdb shows in-frame clones only, minus some. In the table there are approximately 1,000,000 clones, approximately 75% of which are singletons. Study observations and caveats: Compared with memory subsets, naive subsets generally had larger estimated richness.

The sequence was obtained from a young man in good health. Some clones in this sample may be carry-over from other donors' samples. This chain connects TRBV6-6 to TRBJ2-5, with 8 bases that match TRBD2. The sample taken for sequencing was memory CD4+ T cells from PBMCs. Specified subset: CD45RA-negative fraction. The CDR3 sequence: CASSRGGQGTQYF. In DNA, the CDR3 is TGTGCCAGCAGTCGGGGGGGCCAGGGGACCCAGTACTTC.